A selection of T cell receptor beta chains follows, all from one sample in a study of blood T cell repertoires in COVID-19. TCRdb's copy holds only in-frame clones and misses some; the assay was immunoSEQ multiplex PCR. Of roughly 150,000 clones listed, roughly 89% are singletons. Sequencing was performed on peripheral blood. These receptors originate from a woman aged 70-85 years with COVID-19, enrolled during active disease. Each CDR3 is given without its conserved first and last residue.

ASSPSFGGQNPKNIQY 16 TRBJ2-4 TRBV18
SVGGAGVGEQY 11 TRBJ2-7 TRBV29-1
ASSISGAGQPQH 12 TRBJ1-5 TRBV19
ASSGRTGGAGNTIY 14 TRBJ1-3 TRBV7-9
ASSRLSGGRLNEQF 14 TRBJ2-1 TRBV4-2
ASSQGGTPSQY 11 TRBJ2-7 TRBV3-1/TRBV3-2
ASSQGPGTYEQY 12 TRBJ2-7 TRBV3-1/TRBV3-2
ASQEEGPVSNEQF 13 TRBJ2-1 TRBV12-1
ASSGSGGLNEQF 12 TRBJ2-1 TRBV5-1
ASSEGRRGEQY 11 TRBJ2-7 TRBV12-3/TRBV12-4
ASILLAGGPDTQY 13 TRBJ2-3 TRBV7-2
ASSPWNRAGGYT 12 TRBJ1-2 TRBV7-9
ASATVAGANVLT 12 TRBJ2-6 TRBV18
ASSLGTGFDSPLH 13 TRBJ1-6 TRBV5-4
ASSAGMNTEAF 11 TRBJ1-1 TRBV7-7
ASSYSGHSYEQY 12 TRBJ2-7 TRBV6-2/TRBV6-3
ASSQFTGSGYT 11 TRBJ1-2 TRBV2
SVEVRGNHRRSRNEKLF 17 TRBJ1-4 TRBV29-1
ASLTGVNSPLH 11 TRBJ1-6 TRBV2
ASSQGLPANEQY 12 TRBJ2-7 TRBV3-1/TRBV3-2
ASSGRTRSRDRAYGYT 16 TRBJ1-2 TRBV6-1
ASSPGQLGGNTIY 13 TRBJ1-3 TRBV18
ASSLTRGMTDTQY 13 TRBJ2-3 TRBV7-2
ASSLAGSGYT 10 TRBJ1-2 TRBV28
ASRNLGLSGYT 11 TRBJ1-2 TRBV2
ASSTDRGGSPLH 12 TRBJ1-6 TRBV7-2
ATSEFRQGLPLH 12 TRBJ1-6 TRBV24-1
ASSQDGLGAGPTQPQH 16 TRBJ1-5 TRBV4-2
ASSLDGGSDTEAF 13 TRBJ1-1 TRBV5-1
ASSPLAGEITYGYT 14 TRBJ1-2 TRBV11-2
ASSLVGVLYEQY 12 TRBJ2-7 TRBV5-1
AWGLYEAF 8 TRBJ1-1 TRBV30
ASSLYPGESSPLH 13 TRBJ1-6 TRBV27
AWSRPREGYT 10 TRBJ1-2 TRBV30
ATAPGTGPDNEQF 13 TRBJ2-1 TRBV10-3
ASSTLRTGGLTEAF 14 TRBJ1-1 TRBV19
ASSFQGREKLF 11 TRBJ1-4 TRBV5-1
ASSREDTEAF 10 TRBJ1-1 TRBV5-1
ASSQRRLPGTEGNTIY 16 TRBJ1-3 TRBV4-2
ASSLTAQGALNEQF 14 TRBJ2-1 TRBV7-3
ASSPSTGNYGYT 12 TRBJ1-2 TRBV2
ASSYQGSNNSPLH 13 TRBJ1-6 TRBV6-5
ASSAGRRSTNSPLH 14 TRBJ1-6 TRBV6-1
ASRRPGGTEAF 11 TRBJ1-1 TRBV11-2
ASSQDINTDTQY 12 TRBJ2-3 TRBV4-2
ASSSLAGGPYEQY 13 TRBJ2-7 TRBV5-1
ASSLYRGPLETQY 13 TRBJ2-5 TRBV11-2